What follows are 18 T cell receptor beta chains derived from one specimen sequenced in a study of T cell responses to AZD1222 COVID-19 vaccine. The data were produced by immunoSEQ multiplex PCR, yet TCRdb's version contains in-frame clones alone and is incomplete. Of approximately 100,000 clones in the sample, 87% were seen once. The source was peripheral blood, collected on day 0 of AZD1222 vaccination. Receptors were obtained from an adult in good health.

The V gene is TRBV11-3, the J gene TRBJ2-1; D is ambiguous. The ends were cut back, 1 base at V and 8 bases at J, with 15 bases in the middle. The germline CDR1 and CDR2 sequences are SGHNT and YENEEA. CDR3 size: 15 residues. CDR3 residues: CASSLGLSYNDEQFF. CDR3 nucleotide sequence: TGTGCCAGCAGCTTAGGGTTAAGCTACAATGATGAGCAGTTCTTC.

V and J are TRBV12-3 or TRBV12-4 and TRBJ2-3; D perhaps matches TRBD2 (5 bases). CDR3 length: 13 residues. Trimming left V 6 bases short and J 6 bases short, with 13 bases between. The CDR3 reads CASREGSYDTQYF. The DNA of the CDR3 is TGTGCCAGCAGAGAGGGTAGCTACGATACGCAGTATTTT.

This clone was seen a handful of times. V usage is TRBV30 and J usage is TRBJ1-1; D possibly corresponds to TRBD1 (5 bases). The CDR3 consists of 15 residues. Germline CDR1 GTSNPN, CDR2 SVGIG (reference sequence). Deletions cut 4 bases from V and 2 bases from J, with 17 bases between. The CDR3 reads CAWTNWERDNTEAFF. The DNA for the CDR3 is TGTGCCTGGACCAATTGGGAGAGGGACAACACTGAAGCTTTCTTT.

The rearrangement links TRBV2 to TRBJ1-4; D unresolved. The germline CDR1 and CDR2 sequences are SNHLY and FYNNEI. V was pared by 8 bases and J by 0 bases, with 10 bases between. The CDR3 length is 14 residues. CDR3 sequence (DNA): TGTGCCAGCGAGTCGGGGACAACTAATGAAAAACTGTTTTTT. This encodes CASESGTTNEKLFF.

This clone is a singleton in its sample. V is TRBV4-1 and J is TRBJ1-2; D possibly corresponds to TRBD1 (6 bases). Germline V CDR1 and CDR2: MGHRA, YSYEKL. The CDR3 has 14 residues. Trimming shortened V by 5 bases and J by 0 bases, and 10 bases separated the two germline ends. For the CDR3, the DNA is TGCGCCAGCAGCACGGACAGCACTAACTATGGCTACACCTTC. This translates into CASSTDSTNYGYTF.

The chain employs TRBV5-1 and TRBJ2-5, with D uncertain. This CDR3 has 11 residues. Trimming stripped 6 bases from V and 5 bases from J, with 8 bases between. Germline-derived CDR1 and CDR2 are SGHRS and YFSETQ. This CDR3 is CASMMLETQYF. The CDR3 nucleotides are TGCGCCAGCATGATGTTGGAGACCCAGTACTTC.

The V and J genes are TRBV6-5 and TRBJ1-5; D might be TRBD1 (5 bases). The CDR3 spans 15 residues. Germline V gives CDR1 MNHEY, CDR2 SVGAGI. V dropped 0 bases and J dropped 5 bases, with 11 bases sitting between them. The CDR3 loop is CASSYSYRGYQPQHF. The CDR3 DNA reads as TGTGCCAGCAGTTACTCTTATAGGGGTTATCAGCCCCAGCATTTT.

The gene calls are TRBV7-3 and TRBJ2-1; the D is unclear. The CDR3 consists of 14 residues. Trimming took 4 bases from V and 5 from J, leaving 12 bases between them. Germline V gene data show CDR1 as SGHTA and CDR2 as FQGTGA. CDR3 amino acids: CASSSSGPNNEQFF. CDR3 DNA sequence: TGTGCCAGCAGCTCTAGTGGACCCAACAATGAGCAGTTCTTC.

This clone was counted between two and nine times. The chain recombines TRBV4-2 with TRBJ1-5, with D perhaps TRBD1 (6 bases). Trimming cost V 2 bases and J 3 bases, with 14 bases left between them. Germline assignment: CDR1 LGHNA and CDR2 YNFKEQ. This CDR3 spans 16 amino acids. CDR3 region: CASSQYPAGDNQPQHF. DNA for the CDR3: TGTGCCAGCAGCCAATACCCAGCAGGGGACAATCAGCCCCAGCATTTT.

This chain connects TRBV3-1 (or the pseudogene TRBV3-2) to TRBJ1-2; D unclear. V lost 0 bases, J lost 4 bases, and 12 bases lay in between. The CDR3 totals 15 residues. Germline V gives CDR1 LGHDT, CDR2 YNNKEL (reference sequence). CDR3 in DNA: TGTGCCAGCAGCCAAGATATGGCAGGTCCCTATGGCTACACCTTC. This gives the protein CASSQDMAGPYGYTF.

This clone was seen only a few times. The chain combines TRBV6-1 with TRBJ2-3; 7 nucleotides line up with TRBD2. The junction had 0 bases not matched to a gene; V was cut back by 2 bases and J by 1 base. Per the germline V gene, CDR1 is MNHNS and CDR2 is SASEGT. The CDR3 sequence is 14 residues long. The CDR3 loop is CASSEREGTDTQYF. The CDR3 nucleotides are TGTGCCAGCAGTGAACGGGAGGGCACAGATACGCAGTATTTT.

V usage is TRBV7-3 and J usage is TRBJ2-1, with TRBD2 matching 8 bases. V gave up 0 bases and J gave up 5 bases; unmatched junction bases: 6. In germline, CDR1 is SGHTA, CDR2 FQGTGA. The CDR3 has 16 amino acids. CDR3 in amino acids: CASSLTQAGANNEQFF. The DNA for the CDR3 is TGTGCCAGCAGCTTAACACAAGCGGGAGCTAACAATGAGCAGTTCTTC.

This rearrangement joins TRBV28 to TRBJ2-3; D is perhaps TRBD2 (6 bases). Germline V gives CDR1 MDHEN, CDR2 SYDVKM. This CDR3 is built from 16 residues. V lost 5 bases to trimming and J lost 0 bases, with 15 bases between them. CDR3 sequence: CASSRSSGLSTDTQYF. CDR3 sequence (DNA): TGTGCCAGCAGTCGATCAAGCGGGCTAAGCACAGATACGCAGTATTTT.

The chain uses TRBV5-1 and TRBJ2-1; D is uncertain. This CDR3 is 15 amino acids long. Germline V lookup: CDR1 SGHRS, CDR2 YFSETQ. V lost 1 base and J lost 8, with 16 bases in between. The CDR3 DNA sequence: TGCGCCAGCAGCTTGTTAGACGACCCTGGGTATGAGCAGTTCTTC. It is translated as CASSLLDDPGYEQFF.

This clone was counted only a few times. The chain carries TRBV5-1 and TRBJ2-7, with TRBD2 identical over 13 bases. Germline assignment: CDR1 SGHRS and CDR2 YFSETQ. The V gene end was trimmed by 3 bases and the J gene end by 6 bases; junction bases not matched to a gene: 6. There are 15 residues in the CDR3. The DNA for the CDR3 is TGCGCCAGCAGCTGGACTAGCGGGAGTCGATCCGAGCAGTACTTC. Protein sequence: CASSWTSGSRSEQYF.

The gene calls are TRBV29-1 and TRBJ1-2; maybe TRBD1 (6 bases). The CDR3 runs 13 residues. Between the trimmed V and J ends, which lost 6 bases and 5 bases, there was a span of 16 bases. Germline assignment: CDR1 SQVTM and CDR2 ANQGSEA. DNA of the CDR3: TGCAGCGTCACGGACAGTACCATGTATGGCTACACCTTC. Protein product: CSVTDSTMYGYTF.

This chain joins TRBV4-1 and TRBJ2-7; D might be TRBD1 (6 bases). Per the germline V gene, CDR1 is MGHRA and CDR2 is YSYEKL. This CDR3 spans 16 amino acids. Trimming removed 5 bases at V and 3 bases at J, with 20 bases between. DNA for the CDR3: TGCGCCAGCAGCGTAAGTGGGACACTTACCTACTACGAGCAGTACTTC. This translates into CASSVSGTLTYYEQYF.

The chain couples TRBV4-1 to TRBJ2-2; D is possibly TRBD1 (5 bases). V lost 0 bases and J 5 bases, leaving 13 bases between the germline ends. The germline V gene encodes CDR1 MGHRA and CDR2 YSYEKL. This CDR3 spans 16 amino acids. CDR3 DNA: TGCGCCAGCAGCCAAGAAAAGTTCAGGGCGACCGGGGAGCTGTTTTTT. Its translation is CASSQEKFRATGELFF.